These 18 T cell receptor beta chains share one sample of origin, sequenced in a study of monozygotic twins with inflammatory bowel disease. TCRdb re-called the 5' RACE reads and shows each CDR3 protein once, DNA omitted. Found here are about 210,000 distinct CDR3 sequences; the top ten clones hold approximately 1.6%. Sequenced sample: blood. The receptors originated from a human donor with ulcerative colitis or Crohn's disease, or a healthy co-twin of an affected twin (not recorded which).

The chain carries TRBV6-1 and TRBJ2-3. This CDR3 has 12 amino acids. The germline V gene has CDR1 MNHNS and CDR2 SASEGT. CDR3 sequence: CATTRNADTQYF.

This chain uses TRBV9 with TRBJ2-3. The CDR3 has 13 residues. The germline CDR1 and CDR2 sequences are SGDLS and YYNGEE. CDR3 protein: CASSVFGGDTQYF.

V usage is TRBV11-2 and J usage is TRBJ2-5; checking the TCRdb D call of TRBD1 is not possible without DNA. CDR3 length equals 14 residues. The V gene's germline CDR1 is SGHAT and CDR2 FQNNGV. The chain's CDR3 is CAGSSPGLLETQYF. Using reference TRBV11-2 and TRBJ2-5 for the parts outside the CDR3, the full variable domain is EAGVAQSPRYKIIEKRQSVAFWCNPISGHATLYWYQQILGQGPKLLIQFQNNGVVDDSQLPKDRFSAERLKGVDSTLKIQPAKLEDSAVYLCAGSSPGLLETQYFGPGTRLLVL.

CDR3 loop: CASSPIQGVGSPLHF. The V gene is TRBV5-1, the J gene TRBJ1-6; TCRdb's D gene call, TRBD1, goes unchecked for lack of DNA. Germline V gene sequence: CDR1 SGHRS, CDR2 YFSETQ. The CDR3 sequence is 15 residues long.

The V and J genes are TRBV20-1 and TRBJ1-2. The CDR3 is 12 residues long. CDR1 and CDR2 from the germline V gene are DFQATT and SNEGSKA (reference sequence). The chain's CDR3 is CSARVQSYGYTF.

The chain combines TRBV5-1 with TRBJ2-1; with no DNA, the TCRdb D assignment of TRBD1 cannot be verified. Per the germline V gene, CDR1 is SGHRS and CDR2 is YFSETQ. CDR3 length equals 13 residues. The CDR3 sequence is CASRGTGDDEQFF. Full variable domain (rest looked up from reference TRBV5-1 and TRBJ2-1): KAGVTQTPRYLIKTRGQQVTLSCSPISGHRSVSWYQQTPGQGLQFLFEYFSETQRNKGNFPGRFSGRQFSNSRSEMNVSTLELGDSALYLCASRGTGDDEQFFGPGTRLTVL.

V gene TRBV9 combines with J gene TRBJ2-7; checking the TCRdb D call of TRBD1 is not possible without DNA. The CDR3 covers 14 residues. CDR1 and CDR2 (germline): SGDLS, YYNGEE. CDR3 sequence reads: CASSPGQHSYEQYF.

This CDR3 is CASSFSTLQEQYF. The chain recombines TRBV7-9 with TRBJ2-7. The germline V gene has CDR1 SEHNR and CDR2 FQNEAQ (reference sequence). This CDR3 region has 13 residues.

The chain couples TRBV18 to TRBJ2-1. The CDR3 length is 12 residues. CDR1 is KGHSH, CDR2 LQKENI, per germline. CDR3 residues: CASSPSAYEQFF.

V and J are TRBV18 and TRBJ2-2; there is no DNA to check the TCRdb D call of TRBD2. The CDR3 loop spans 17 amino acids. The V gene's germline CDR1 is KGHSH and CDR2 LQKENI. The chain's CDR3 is CASSPLAGSRRTGELFF.

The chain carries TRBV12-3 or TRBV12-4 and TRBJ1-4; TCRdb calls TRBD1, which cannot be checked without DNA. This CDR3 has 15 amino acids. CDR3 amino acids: CASSFPGTGREKLFF.

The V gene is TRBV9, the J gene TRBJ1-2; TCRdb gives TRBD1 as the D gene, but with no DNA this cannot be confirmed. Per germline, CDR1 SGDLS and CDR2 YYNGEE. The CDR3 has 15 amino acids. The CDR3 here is CASSVMGGLNYGYTF.

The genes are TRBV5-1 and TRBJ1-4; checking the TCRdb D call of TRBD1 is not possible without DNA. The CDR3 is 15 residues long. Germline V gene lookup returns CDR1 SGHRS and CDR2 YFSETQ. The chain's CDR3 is CASSLQGGTNEKLFF.

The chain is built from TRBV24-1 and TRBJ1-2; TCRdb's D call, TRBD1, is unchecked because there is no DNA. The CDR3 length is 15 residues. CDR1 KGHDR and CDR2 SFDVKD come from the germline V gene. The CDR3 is CATSDSATGNYGYTF.

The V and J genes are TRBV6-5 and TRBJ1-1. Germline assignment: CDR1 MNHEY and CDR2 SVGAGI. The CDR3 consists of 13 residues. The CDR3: CASSRPWYTEAFF.

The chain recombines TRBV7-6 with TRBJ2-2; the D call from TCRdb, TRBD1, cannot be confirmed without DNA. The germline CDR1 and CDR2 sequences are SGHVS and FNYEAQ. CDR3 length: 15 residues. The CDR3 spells CASSGATGAPGELFF.

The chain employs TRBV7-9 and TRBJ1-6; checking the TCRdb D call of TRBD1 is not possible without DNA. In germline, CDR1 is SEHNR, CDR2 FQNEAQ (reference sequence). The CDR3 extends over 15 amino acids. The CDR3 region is CASSFQGGYNSPLHF. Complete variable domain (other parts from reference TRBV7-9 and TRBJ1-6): DTGVSQNPRHKITKRGQNVTFRCDPISEHNRLYWYRQTLGQGPEFLTYFQNEAQLEKSRLLSDRFSAERPKGSFSTLEIQRTEQGDSAMYLCASSFQGGYNSPLHFGNGTRLTVT.

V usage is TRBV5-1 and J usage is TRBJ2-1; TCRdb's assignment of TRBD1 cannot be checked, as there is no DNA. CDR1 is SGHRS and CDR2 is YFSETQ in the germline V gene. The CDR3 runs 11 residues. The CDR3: CASATGRGQFF.